This T cell receptor (beta chain) was documented in a study of neurological immune-mediated disorders. Broader study findings: Private repertoires in all groups were suggested by the finding that expanded clones across subjects shared no CDR3 amino acid sequences. The most TCR clonal expansion was seen in HTLV-1-associated myelopathy, and the least was seen in multiple sclerosis, which fell below healthy controls.

This clonotype was seen at least ten times. What it binds is unknown. The time point denotes: longitudinal time-point 1 (baseline). A total of 2 million PBMCs stored at -80 degrees C provided the unsorted libraries. Template-switch 5'RACE cDNA synthesis added a 10-nucleotide unique molecular identifier. TCRdb ran MiXCR on the 5' RACE reads and lists one entry per CDR3 protein. Of 71,000 or so distinct CDR3 sequences in the sample, roughly 15% were seen once. Material for sequencing was PBMCs. This clonotype was sampled from a female donor with HTLV-1-associated myelopathy (HAM/TSP).

CDR3 loop: CAISDPPGTSGGQQETQYF. CDR3 in DNA: TGTGCCATCAGTGACCCCCCTGGGACTAGCGGGGGGCAGCAAGAGACCCAGTACTTC. V gene TRBV10-3 combines with J gene TRBJ2-5; 15 bases agree with TRBD2. V dropped 3 bases and J dropped 2; count of bases not matched to a gene: 10. The CDR3 totals 19 residues. Germline V gene sequence: CDR1 ENHRY, CDR2 SYGVKD.